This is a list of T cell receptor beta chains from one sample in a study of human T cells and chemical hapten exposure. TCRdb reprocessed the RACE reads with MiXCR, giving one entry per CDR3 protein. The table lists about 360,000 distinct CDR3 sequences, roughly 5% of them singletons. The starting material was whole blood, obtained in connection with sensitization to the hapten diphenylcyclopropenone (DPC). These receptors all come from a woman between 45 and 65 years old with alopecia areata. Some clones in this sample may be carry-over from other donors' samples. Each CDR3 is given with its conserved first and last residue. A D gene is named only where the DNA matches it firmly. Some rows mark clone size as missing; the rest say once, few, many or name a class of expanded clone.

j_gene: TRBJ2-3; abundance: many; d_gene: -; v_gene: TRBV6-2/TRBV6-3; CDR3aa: CASRVGPTSSDTQYF; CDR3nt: TGTGCCAGCAGGGTTGGACCGACTTCCTCAGATACGCAGTATTTT
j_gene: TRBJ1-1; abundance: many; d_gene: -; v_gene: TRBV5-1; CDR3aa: CASSPFGSVREAFF; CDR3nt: TGCGCCAGCAGCCCCTTTGGGTCTGTTCGTGAAGCTTTCTTT
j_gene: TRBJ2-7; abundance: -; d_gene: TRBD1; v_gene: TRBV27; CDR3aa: CASSSDRGLWYF; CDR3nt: TGTGCCAGCAGTTCCGACAGGGGGCTTTGGTACTTC
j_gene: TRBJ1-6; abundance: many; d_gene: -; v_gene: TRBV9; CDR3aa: CASSVRATYNSPLHF; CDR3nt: TGTGCCAGCAGCGTACGGGCCACCTATAATTCACCCCTCCACTTT
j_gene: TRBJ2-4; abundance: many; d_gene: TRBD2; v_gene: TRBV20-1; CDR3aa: CSASYGGASKNIQYF; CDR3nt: TGCAGTGCTAGTTACGGGGGGGCCTCCAAAAACATTCAGTACTTC
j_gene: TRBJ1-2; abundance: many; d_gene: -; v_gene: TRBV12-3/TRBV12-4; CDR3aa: CASSYRAGYTF; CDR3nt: TGTGCCAGCAGTTACAGGGCCGGCTACACCTTC
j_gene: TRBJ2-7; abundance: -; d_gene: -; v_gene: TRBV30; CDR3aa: CAWSVGTTYEQYF; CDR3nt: TGTGCCTGGAGTGTAGGGACGACCTACGAGCAGTACTTC
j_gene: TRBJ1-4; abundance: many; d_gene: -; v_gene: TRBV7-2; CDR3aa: CASSLTGVNEKLFF; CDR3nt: TGTGCCAGCAGCTTAACGGGGGTGAATGAAAAACTGTTTTTT
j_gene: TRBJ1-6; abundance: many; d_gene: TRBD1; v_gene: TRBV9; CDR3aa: CASSAGTGANSPLHF; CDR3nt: TGTGCCAGCAGCGCGGGGACAGGGGCTAATTCACCCCTCCACTTT
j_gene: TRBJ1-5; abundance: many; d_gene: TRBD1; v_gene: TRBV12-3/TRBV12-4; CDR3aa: CASSLRDRGPGQPQHF; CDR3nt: TGTGCCAGCAGTTTAAGGGACAGGGGGCCGGGTCAGCCCCAGCATTTT
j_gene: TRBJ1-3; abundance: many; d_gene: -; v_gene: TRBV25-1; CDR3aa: CASSDRKRALGNTIYF; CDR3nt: TGTGCCAGCAGTGACCGTAAGAGGGCTCTTGGAAACACCATATATTTT
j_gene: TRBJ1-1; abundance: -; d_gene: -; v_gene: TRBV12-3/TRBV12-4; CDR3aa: CASSLSPGAAGEVFF; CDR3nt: TGTGCCAGCAGCCTTTCACCAGGGGCCGCCGGGGAAGTTTTCTTT
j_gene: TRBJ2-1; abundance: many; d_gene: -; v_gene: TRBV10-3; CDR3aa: CATTQGSVDEQFF; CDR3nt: TGTGCCACAACACAGGGTTCAGTGGATGAGCAGTTCTTC
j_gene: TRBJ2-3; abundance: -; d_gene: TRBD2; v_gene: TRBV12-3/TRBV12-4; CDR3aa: CASSPRLAGGEDTQYF; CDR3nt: TGTGCCAGCAGTCCACGACTAGCGGGGGGCGAAGATACGCAGTATTTT
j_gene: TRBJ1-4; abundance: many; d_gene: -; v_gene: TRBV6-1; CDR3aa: CASIEGATNEKLFF; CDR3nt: TGTGCCAGCATCGAAGGAGCAACTAATGAAAAACTGTTTTTT
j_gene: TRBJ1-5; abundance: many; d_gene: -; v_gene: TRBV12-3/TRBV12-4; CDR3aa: CASSLGLLSNQPQHF; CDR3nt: TGTGCCAGCAGCCTGGGACTCCTTAGCAATCAGCCCCAGCATTTT
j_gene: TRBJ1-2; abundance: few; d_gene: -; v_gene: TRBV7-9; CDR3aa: CASSYNWGSKYGYTF; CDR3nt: TGTGCCAGCAGCTATAATTGGGGGTCCAAGTATGGCTACACCTTC
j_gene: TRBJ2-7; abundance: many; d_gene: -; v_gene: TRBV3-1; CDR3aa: CASSQVAGAVDEQYF; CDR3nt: TGTGCCAGCAGCCAAGTCGCGGGGGCGGTCGACGAGCAGTACTTC
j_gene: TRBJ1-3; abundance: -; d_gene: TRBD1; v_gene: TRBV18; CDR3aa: CASSPPGQGIAGNTIYF; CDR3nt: TGTGCCAGCTCACCTCCGGGACAGGGAATCGCTGGAAACACCATATATTTT
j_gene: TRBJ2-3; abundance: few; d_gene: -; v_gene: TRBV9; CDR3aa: CASSVDFSDTQYF; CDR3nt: TGTGCCAGCAGCGTAGATTTCTCAGATACGCAGTATTTT
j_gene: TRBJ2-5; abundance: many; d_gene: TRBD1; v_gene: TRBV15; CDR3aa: CATSRGGQGQETQYF; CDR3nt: TGTGCCACCAGCAGAGGGGGACAGGGCCAAGAGACCCAGTACTTC
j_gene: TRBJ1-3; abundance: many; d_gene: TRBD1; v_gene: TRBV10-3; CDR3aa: CAISTGTAGNTIYF; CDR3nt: TGTGCCATCAGTACCGGGACAGCCGGAAACACCATATATTTT
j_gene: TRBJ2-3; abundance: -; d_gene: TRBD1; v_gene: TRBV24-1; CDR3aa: CATSDITTGTGTDTQYF; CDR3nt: TGTGCCACCAGTGACATTACTACCGGGACAGGGACAGATACGCAGTATTTT
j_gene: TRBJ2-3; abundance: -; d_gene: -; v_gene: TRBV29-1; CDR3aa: CSVDGGTYTDTQYF; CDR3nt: TGCAGCGTTGATGGGGGGACTTACACAGATACGCAGTATTTT